The 24 T cell receptor beta chains below all came from one sample that was sequenced in a study of T cells in localized non-small cell lung cancer. TCRdb keeps only in-frame clones here, not all; method: immunoSEQ multiplex PCR. The sample consists of 65,000 to 80,000 clones, roughly 84% of them appearing once. This material consisted of peripheral blood, taken before any cancer treatment. All receptors derive from a female donor aged 60 or older with stage I lung adenocarcinoma.

The chain employs TRBV7-8 and TRBJ2-3, with 11 nucleotides matching TRBD1. This CDR3 region has 16 residues. Germline trimming cut 0 bases from V and 4 bases from J; bases unmatched to any gene: 3. The V gene's germline CDR1 is SGHVS and CDR2 FQNEAQ. CDR3 in amino acids: CASSLAGTGGADTQYF. Here the CDR3 DNA reads TGTGCCAGCAGCTTAGCCGGGACAGGGGGTGCAGATACGCAGTATTTT.

A single count supports this clone. The gene calls are TRBV13 and TRBJ2-2; 11 bases line up with TRBD2. Germline lookup yields CDR1 PRHDT and CDR2 FYEKMQ (reference sequence). This CDR3 region has 16 residues. V lost 5 bases to trimming and J lost 4 bases; unmatched junction nucleotides: 6. The CDR3 bases are TGTGCCAGCAGCCCCGGACTAGCGGGCCGCACCGGGGAGCTGTTTTTT. It translates to CASSPGLAGRTGELFF.

This clone is labeled medium-sized (0.01 to 0.1%). V and J are TRBV27 and TRBJ1-2; TRBD1 agrees at 7 bases. Germline CDR1 MNHEY, CDR2 SMNVEV (reference sequence). The CDR3 spans 13 residues. The V segment lost 3 bases and the J segment 8 bases; nucleotides outside the gene matches: 6. CDR3 sequence (DNA): TGTGCCAGCAGTTTTGACAGGGCGGTCGGCTACACCTTC. It specifies CASSFDRAVGYTF.

The J gene is TRBJ2-1, the V gene TRBV5-1; 9 bases map to TRBD2. This CDR3 contains 15 residues. V shed 0 bases, J shed 6 bases, and the junction held 4 bases outside the gene matches. Germline loops: CDR1 SGHRS, CDR2 YFSETQ. The CDR3 DNA sequence: TGCGCCAGCAGCTTGGATCTAGCGGGGAGCAATGAGCAGTTCTTC. The encoded protein is CASSLDLAGSNEQFF.

The chain links TRBV7-6 to TRBJ2-7; D is unclear. Looked up from germline, CDR1 is SGHVS and CDR2 is FNYEAQ. V was clipped by 4 bases and J by 5 bases, with 12 bases between them. The CDR3 contains 13 residues. The CDR3 here is CASSSGPSNEQYF. The CDR3 nucleotides are TGTGCCAGCAGCTCAGGACCGTCCAACGAGCAGTACTTC.

J is TRBJ2-3 and V is TRBV29-1, with 9 nucleotides matching TRBD2. CDR1 and CDR2 (germline): SQVTM, ANQGSEA. The CDR3 loop spans 14 amino acids. The V and J ends lost 6 bases and 4 bases, in that order; junction bases with no gene match: 8. The CDR3 sequence is CSVHSGLAADTQYF. CDR3 coding DNA: TGCAGCGTGCATTCGGGACTAGCTGCAGATACGCAGTATTTT.

The chain uses TRBV7-9 and TRBJ2-2; D may match TRBD1 or TRBD2 (6 bases each). Trimming left V 0 bases short and J 5 bases short, with 10 bases between. The CDR3 consists of 15 residues. Germline CDR1 reads SEHNR; CDR2 reads FQNEAQ (reference sequence). CDR3 sequence reads: CASSLAGGATGELFF. In nucleotides, the CDR3 is TGTGCCAGCAGCTTAGCGGGGGGCGCGACCGGGGAGCTGTTTTTT. Looking up the rest from reference TRBV7-9 and TRBJ2-2 gives the full variable domain: DTGVSQNPRHKITKRGQNVTFRCDPISEHNRLYWYRQTLGQGPEFLTYFQNEAQLEKSRLLSDRFSAERPKGSFSTLEIQRTEQGDSAMYLCASSLAGGATGELFFGEGSRLTVL.

The chain uses TRBV20-1 and TRBJ2-1; D gene ambiguous. The V end was cut by 3 bases, the J end by 5 bases, with 5 bases between. Germline lookup yields CDR1 DFQATT and CDR2 SNEGSKA (reference sequence). This CDR3 region has 11 residues. CDR3 region: CSASRHNEQFF. Written as DNA, the CDR3 is TGCAGTGCTAGCCGTCACAATGAGCAGTTCTTC.

The gene calls are TRBV7-9 and TRBJ2-7; D is possibly TRBD2 (5 bases). The CDR3 is 12 amino acids. The ends were cut back, 6 bases at V and 5 bases at J, with 11 bases in the middle. Germline-derived CDR1 and CDR2 are SEHNR and FQNEAQ (reference sequence). The CDR3 loop is CASSFTGNEQYF. The CDR3 coding sequence is TGTGCCAGCAGTTTTACGGGGAACGAGCAGTACTTC.

This chain uses TRBV5-4 with TRBJ2-1, with 7 bases that match TRBD1. With V trimmed by 4 bases and J by 11 bases, 6 bases remained unmatched. The CDR3 is made up of 12 amino acids. Germline CDR1 and CDR2: SGHNT and YYREEE (reference sequence). The CDR3, as DNA: TGTGCCAGCAGCGGGGACAGTAGACAGCAGTTCTTC. Amino acids: CASSGDSRQQFF.

This clone has just a few counts. V is TRBV6-5 and J is TRBJ2-3; D gene ambiguous. CDR1 is MNHEY, CDR2 SVGAGI, per germline. This CDR3 region has 14 residues. Trimming left V 9 bases short and J 0 bases short, with 13 bases between. The CDR3 sequence is CASRPHGSTDTQYF. CDR3 nucleotide sequence: TGTGCCAGTAGGCCCCACGGCAGCACAGATACGCAGTATTTT.

This clone was detected only a few times. CDR3: CASSPGGGKNSPLHF. DNA of the CDR3: TGTGCCAGCAGCCCCGGAGGGGGCAAGAATTCACCCCTCCACTTT. The rearrangement uses TRBV5-6 and TRBJ1-6, with TRBD1 identical over 7 bases. V was clipped by 4 bases and J by 7 bases; unmatched bases: 8. This CDR3 region has 15 residues. Germline V gene sequence: CDR1 SGHDT, CDR2 YYEEEE.

This chain joins TRBV5-4 and TRBJ1-2, with 9 positions matching TRBD1. The CDR3 has 14 amino acids. Germline V gene data show CDR1 as SGHNT and CDR2 as YYREEE (reference sequence). The V gene end was trimmed by 5 bases and the J gene end by 5 bases; junction bases not matched to a gene: 7. The CDR3: CASSWTGDLYGYTF. The CDR3 DNA reads as TGTGCCAGCAGTTGGACAGGGGACCTGTATGGCTACACCTTC.

This clone occurred once. V usage is TRBV9 and J usage is TRBJ2-7; TRBD2 agrees at 14 bases. The CDR3 runs 17 residues. Germline assignment: CDR1 SGDLS and CDR2 YYNGEE. J was trimmed by 9 bases and V by 1 base; bases with no gene match: 12. The chain's CDR3 is CASSVSRSGTSGSWQYF. CDR3 nucleotides: TGTGCCAGCAGCGTATCCCGGTCCGGGACTAGCGGGAGTTGGCAGTACTTC. The full variable domain, with the rest looked up from reference TRBV9 and TRBJ2-7, is DSGVTQTPKHLITATGQRVTLRCSPRSGDLSVYWYQQSLDQGLQFLIQYYNGEERAKGNILERFSAQQFPDLHSELNLSSLELGDSALYFCASSVSRSGTSGSWQYFGPGTRLTVT.

CDR3 amino acids: CASTPGLANEQYF. Here the CDR3 DNA reads TGTGCCAGCACCCCGGGACTAGCGAACGAGCAGTACTTC. This sequence joins TRBV7-2 and TRBJ2-7; 10 nucleotides match TRBD2. Germline V gene lookup returns CDR1 SGHTA and CDR2 FQGNSA. This CDR3 is 13 amino acids long. Trimming took 7 bases from V and 5 from J; bases not matched to a gene: 5.

This chain joins TRBV6-6 and TRBJ1-2, with TRBD1 matching 12 bases. The CDR3 sequence is 16 residues long. The germline gives CDR1 MNHNY, CDR2 SVGAGI (reference sequence). V dropped 6 bases and J dropped 4; count of bases not matched to a gene: 9. In DNA form, the CDR3 reads TGTGCCAGCAGGACCGGGACAGGGGGCGCGGGCTATGGCTACACCTTC. As protein: CASRTGTGGAGYGYTF.

A note on this clone: At one end the junction does not follow the germline gene, possibly because of a read error. In nucleotides, the CDR3 is TGTGCCAGCAGACAGGGGAACTCCGGGGAGCTGTTTTTT. It encodes CASRQGNSGELFF. V and J are TRBV2 and TRBJ2-2; 7 positions agree with TRBD1. This CDR3 has 13 amino acids. Looked up from germline, CDR1 is SNHLY and CDR2 is FYNNEI.

The chain uses TRBV15 and TRBJ1-5; 9 bases match TRBD1. Germline V lookup: CDR1 LNHNV, CDR2 YYDKDF (reference sequence). The CDR3 consists of 15 residues. Losses at the gene ends were 4 bases for V and 7 bases for J; bases not matched to a gene: 8. CDR3 DNA: TGTGCCACCAGCACGGGACAGGGTCGTGTGCAGCCCCAGCATTTT. This codes for CATSTGQGRVQPQHF.

The chain uses TRBV5-4 and TRBJ1-1; TRBD1 is a possible D gene (6 bases). Germline V lookup: CDR1 SGHNT, CDR2 YYREEE (reference sequence). The CDR3 has 18 residues. Trimming took off 0 bases at V and 0 bases at J, with 18 bases between the two ends. CDR3 protein: CASSLGRGARGVNTEAFF. The DNA of the CDR3 is TGTGCCAGCAGCTTGGGGCGGGGGGCGAGGGGAGTGAACACTGAAGCTTTCTTT.

CDR3 sequence: CASGLVSRWGPPGGYTF. The CDR3 DNA sequence: TGTGCTAGTGGTTTGGTAAGTAGATGGGGACCCCCTGGAGGCTACACCTTC. J is TRBJ1-2 and V is TRBV12-5; a possible D gene is TRBD1 (5 bases). CDR1 is LGHNT and CDR2 is FRNRAP in the germline V gene. CDR3 length: 17 residues. Trimming took 0 bases from V and 8 from J, leaving 22 bases between them.

V usage is TRBV9 and J usage is TRBJ1-1; D call uncertain. Trimming took off 0 bases at V and 6 bases at J, with 9 bases between the two ends. The germline CDR1 and CDR2 sequences are SGDLS and YYNGEE. This CDR3 comprises 13 residues. This CDR3 reads CASSVGWSSEAFF. The CDR3 coding sequence is TGTGCCAGCAGCGTAGGGTGGTCTTCTGAAGCTTTCTTT.

The rearrangement uses TRBV4-2 and TRBJ2-4; D might be TRBD2 (6 bases). The CDR3 spans 17 residues. Between the trimmed V and J ends, which lost 4 bases and 1 base, there was a span of 17 bases. The germline V gene has CDR1 LGHNA and CDR2 YNFKEQ. The CDR3 here is CASSPAGGGRAKNIQYF. The CDR3 nucleotides are TGTGCCAGCAGCCCAGCCGGGGGAGGCCGCGCCAAAAACATTCAGTACTTC.

J is TRBJ2-5 and V is TRBV29-1, with 10 bases aligning to TRBD2. V lost 5 bases to trimming and J lost 3 bases; unmatched junction nucleotides: 3. CDR1 SQVTM and CDR2 ANQGSEA come from the germline V gene. The CDR3 sequence is 13 residues long. The CDR3 DNA sequence: TGCAGCGTTAGGACTAGCGGAAAAGAGACCCAGTACTTC. Translated: CSVRTSGKETQYF.

The rearrangement joins TRBV19 to TRBJ2-7, with a tentative D call TRBD2 (5 bases). The CDR3 consists of 13 residues. Trimming took 5 bases from V and 0 from J, leaving 8 bases between them. Per germline, CDR1 LNHDA and CDR2 SQIVND (reference sequence). The CDR3 sequence: CASSGESSYEQYF. Here the CDR3 DNA reads TGTGCCAGTAGTGGGGAGAGCTCCTACGAGCAGTACTTC.